Presented here are 30 T cell receptor beta chains from one specimen sequenced in a study of T-cell memory formation after mild COVID-19. In TCRdb, the 5' RACE reads were re-called with MiXCR into one record per CDR3 protein. The data hold roughly 340,000 distinct CDR3 sequences, with more than 15% observed a single time. Sequences were obtained from PBMCs or a T cell subset sorted from them (not recorded which). The receptors shown here come from a man between 18 and 29 years old who had mild COVID-19 (a few samples of this study predate the infection). Cell type and time point are not known.

This clonotype showed up just a few times. This chain connects TRBV12-3 or TRBV12-4 to TRBJ1-1; perhaps TRBD1 as D (5 bases). The length of the CDR3 is 14 residues. V was trimmed by 7 bases and J by 2 bases, leaving 14 bases between them. The CDR3 DNA is TGTGCCAGCACCCACGGGGCAGCAAACACTGAAGCTTTCTTT. Its protein is CASTHGAANTEAFF.

V gene TRBV12-3 or TRBV12-4 combines with J gene TRBJ2-2; D remains unclear. The CDR3 is 15 amino acids. V lost 1 base and J lost 3, with 9 bases in between. CDR3 amino acids: CASSLDRVYTGELFF. CDR3 DNA sequence: TGTGCCAGCAGTTTAGATAGAGTGTACACCGGGGAGCTGTTTTTT.

This clonotype was seen a few times. The V gene is TRBV28, the J gene TRBJ2-7; D possibly corresponds to TRBD1 (5 bases). Looked up from germline, CDR1 is MDHEN and CDR2 is SYDVKM. CDR3 size: 16 residues. V lost 5 bases to trimming and J lost 0 bases, with 17 bases between them. CDR3 in amino acids: CASSPTIPRGSYEQYV. CDR3 DNA sequence: TGTGCCAGCAGTCCAACAATCCCTAGGGGCTCCTACGAGCAGTACGTC.

This chain uses TRBV18 with TRBJ1-1; 8 bases map to TRBD1. Germline CDR1 and CDR2: KGHSH and LQKENI. V trimming: 8 bases; J trimming: 6 bases; junction bases outside the gene matches: 14. The CDR3 length is 15 residues. CDR3 coding DNA: TGTGCCAGCAACCCACAACAGGGGGTATCTCCTGAAGCTTTCTTT. Amino acids: CASNPQQGVSPEAFF.

The chain carries TRBV28 and TRBJ2-7; D not certain. The V and J ends lost 9 bases and 0 bases respectively, with 21 bases between them. Germline CDR1 is MDHEN and CDR2 is SYDVKM. This CDR3 has 16 amino acids. CDR3 sequence (DNA): TGTGCCAGAAGCAGCCACAGAAACCCAAGCTCCTACGAGCAGTACGTC. It specifies CARSSHRNPSSYEQYV.

This clonotype was seen ten or more times. The rearrangement uses TRBV7-9 and TRBJ1-6; no clear D. CDR1 is SEHNR and CDR2 is FQNEAQ in the germline V gene (reference sequence). V was shortened by 3 bases and J by 0 bases, with 15 bases between the two germline ends. This CDR3 is 18 amino acids long. The CDR3 bases are TGTGCCAGCAGCTTTGGACTTTCCATGAGCTCCTATAATTCACCCCTCCACTTT. The encoded protein is CASSFGLSMSSYNSPLHF. Full variable domain (missing parts from reference TRBV7-9 and TRBJ1-6): DTGVSQNPRHKITKRGQNVTFRCDPISEHNRLYWYRQTLGQGPEFLTYFQNEAQLEKSRLLSDRFSAERPKGSFSTLEIQRTEQGDSAMYLCASSFGLSMSSYNSPLHFGNGTRLTVT.

The CDR3 nucleotides read TGTGCCAGCAGCAGGGGACAGACTGACTATGGCTACACCTTC. Translating gives CASSRGQTDYGYTF. The chain recombines TRBV7-2 with TRBJ1-2; 7 positions match TRBD1. J lost 3 bases, V lost 5 bases, and 6 bases had no gene match. There are 14 residues in the CDR3. In germline, CDR1 is SGHTA, CDR2 FQGNSA.

The rearrangement uses TRBV20-1 and TRBJ2-7; no firm D call. The CDR3 is 12 amino acids. The germline CDR1 and CDR2 sequences are DFQATT and SNEGSKA (reference sequence). V lost 2 bases to trimming and J lost 5 bases, with 10 bases between them. CDR3 nucleotides: TGCAGTGCTAGATCGGCCCTCAACGAGCAGTACGTC. Amino acid sequence: CSARSALNEQYV.

The V gene is TRBV7-2, the J gene TRBJ2-1, with D possibly being TRBD2 (6 bases). Trimming cost V 4 bases and J 4 bases, with 17 bases left between them. Germline lookup yields CDR1 SGHTA and CDR2 FQGNSA. The CDR3 contains 16 residues. The CDR3 here is CASSSVVGLPYNEQFF. The CDR3 region has the DNA TGTGCCAGCAGCTCCGTGGTGGGACTTCCGTACAATGAGCAGTTCTTC.

There are many counts of this clonotype. The rearrangement joins TRBV7-2 to TRBJ2-1; D is undetermined. V shed 5 bases and J shed 6 bases, with 17 bases lying between them. The CDR3 is 15 residues long. Germline CDR1 SGHTA, CDR2 FQGNSA. CDR3 loop: CASSPYMGNSNEQFF. The CDR3, as DNA: TGTGCCAGCAGCCCGTACATGGGGAATTCCAATGAGCAGTTCTTC.

The rearrangement joins TRBV3-1 to TRBJ2-1; 9 bases match TRBD2. Germline lookup yields CDR1 LGHDT and CDR2 YNNKEL (reference sequence). This CDR3 spans 14 amino acids. Germline trimming cut 2 bases from V and 7 bases from J; bases unmatched to any gene: 3. CDR3 DNA: TGTGCCAGCAGCCAACTAGCGGGGAGTAATGAGCAGTTCTTC. It yields the protein CASSQLAGSNEQFF.

The rearrangement links TRBV6-2 or TRBV6-3 to TRBJ2-5, with D maybe TRBD2 (6 bases). Between the trimmed V and J ends, which lost 5 bases and 2 bases, there was a span of 12 bases. Germline V gene data show CDR1 as MNHEY and CDR2 as SVGEGT. There are 14 residues in the CDR3. The CDR3: CASSVSGRQETQYF. CDR3 DNA sequence: TGTGCCAGCAGTGTAAGCGGGCGGCAAGAGACCCAGTACTTC.

This clonotype appeared a few times. The chain uses TRBV7-9 and TRBJ2-7, with D possibly matching TRBD2 (5 bases). Trimming pared 5 bases from V and 0 bases from J, leaving 14 bases between. Germline V lookup: CDR1 SEHNR, CDR2 FQNEAQ (reference sequence). The CDR3 covers 15 residues. The CDR3 nucleotides are TGTGCCAGCAGCCACGGACTTCTTTTCTCCTACGAGCAGTACGTC. The encoded protein is CASSHGLLFSYEQYV.

This clonotype was observed many times. V is TRBV2 and J is TRBJ2-7, with 12 bases matching TRBD1. CDR3 length equals 16 residues. The germline V gene has CDR1 SNHLY and CDR2 FYNNEI. Trimming at V came to 8 bases and at J to 3 bases, leaving 11 bases not matched to a gene. The CDR3, as DNA: TGTGCCAGCCTTCCGGGACAGGGGGCTAGACGCTACGAGCAGTACTTC. Translation: CASLPGQGARRYEQYF. The whole variable domain, filled in from reference TRBV2 and TRBJ2-7, reads EPEVTQTPSHQVTQMGQEVILRCVPISNHLYFYWYRQILGQKVEFLVSFYNNEISEKSEIFDDQFSVERPDGSNFTLKIRSTKLEDSAMYFCASLPGQGARRYEQYFGPGTRLTVT.

This clonotype has only a few counts. The chain couples TRBV9 to TRBJ2-1; 7 positions match TRBD2. The CDR3 sequence is 17 residues long. The trim removed 3 bases at V and 4 bases at J, leaving 13 bases unmatched. Per germline, CDR1 SGDLS and CDR2 YYNGEE. The CDR3 coding sequence is TGTGCCAGCAGCGCAACGAACAGTGGGGGGGGTTACAATGAGCAGTTCTTC. It is translated as CASSATNSGGGYNEQFF.

In its sample, this clonotype was seen a few times. J is TRBJ2-1 and V is TRBV27; D unresolved. Deletions cut 3 bases from V and 10 bases from J, with 10 bases between. The CDR3 runs to 12 residues. Per the germline V gene, CDR1 is MNHEY and CDR2 is SMNVEV (reference sequence). The CDR3 sequence is CASSFGLGEQFF. CDR3 coding DNA: TGTGCCAGCAGTTTTGGCCTAGGCGAGCAGTTCTTC.

The chain has TRBV7-7 and TRBJ2-5; 10 bases match TRBD2. Germline-derived CDR1 and CDR2 are SSHAT and FNYEAQ (reference sequence). The trim removed 6 bases at V and 5 bases at J, leaving 6 bases unmatched. The CDR3 spans 14 residues. CDR3 residues: CASSPAGGRETQYF. The DNA for the CDR3 is TGTGCCAGCAGTCCAGCGGGGGGGCGGGAGACCCAGTACTTC.

The chain couples TRBV12-3 or TRBV12-4 to TRBJ1-5, with TRBD1 identical over 7 bases. Germline trimming cut 5 bases from V and 3 bases from J; bases unmatched to any gene: 4. The CDR3 extends over 14 amino acids. CDR3 nucleotide sequence: TGTGCCAGCAGTCAGGGACAGATCAATCAGCCCCAGCATTTT. It encodes CASSQGQINQPQHF.

This clonotype was found a few times. V usage is TRBV4-2 and J usage is TRBJ2-2, with D possibly TRBD2 on 6 matching bases. CDR1 and CDR2 (germline): LGHNA, YNFKEQ. CDR3 length: 15 amino acids. Trimming stripped 0 bases from V and 8 bases from J, with 13 bases between. The CDR3, as DNA: TGTGCCAGCAGCCAAGAGTCGGCGGGGTCGGGGGAGCTGTTTTTT. It codes for CASSQESAGSGELFF.

The chain links TRBV7-9 to TRBJ2-7, with D perhaps TRBD1 (6 bases). Germline CDR1 SEHNR, CDR2 FQNEAQ (reference sequence). Trimming removed 2 bases from V and 6 bases from J, with 17 bases in between. The CDR3 covers 15 residues. CDR3 loop: CASSLLGQGRSEQYF. The DNA for the CDR3 is TGTGCCAGCAGCTTATTGGGGCAGGGGAGATCCGAGCAGTACTTC. The variable domain in full, with the rest retrieved from reference TRBV7-9 and TRBJ2-7, is DTGVSQNPRHKITKRGQNVTFRCDPISEHNRLYWYRQTLGQGPEFLTYFQNEAQLEKSRLLSDRFSAERPKGSFSTLEIQRTEQGDSAMYLCASSLLGQGRSEQYFGPGTRLTVT.

This chain uses TRBV6-6 with TRBJ1-4; TRBD1 is a possible D gene (6 bases). Trimming stripped 5 bases from V and 8 bases from J, with 24 bases between. CDR3 size: 17 residues. Germline assignment: CDR1 MNHNY and CDR2 SVGAGI (reference sequence). The CDR3 nucleotides are TGTGCCAGCAGTCGGGGGACACGCACCACTTTTCGGGAAAAACTGTTTTTT. It translates to CASSRGTRTTFREKLFF.

The chain uses TRBV2 and TRBJ2-7; 9 bases line up with TRBD1. The CDR3 runs to 11 residues. Germline V gene lookup returns CDR1 SNHLY and CDR2 FYNNEI. V dropped 9 bases and J dropped 5; count of bases not matched to a gene: 2. For the CDR3, the DNA is TGTGCCAGTGGGACAGGGAACGAGCAGTACTTC. As protein: CASGTGNEQYF.

The chain joins TRBV12-3 or TRBV12-4 to TRBJ1-4; no clear D. CDR3 size: 13 residues. V was pared by 7 bases and J by 8 bases, with 14 bases between. CDR3 amino acids: CASTVFGGEKLFF. CDR3 DNA sequence: TGTGCCAGCACGGTTTTTGGAGGCGAAAAACTGTTTTTT.

CDR3 residues: CASSQDRWGAEETQYF. Here the CDR3 DNA reads TGCGCCAGCAGCCAAGATCGGTGGGGGGCCGAGGAGACCCAGTACTTC. The chain couples TRBV4-1 to TRBJ2-5; D possibly matches TRBD1 or TRBD2 (6 bases each). The CDR3 is made up of 16 amino acids. CDR1 is MGHRA, CDR2 YSYEKL, per germline. Trimming stripped 0 bases from V and 5 bases from J, with 16 bases between.

The rearrangement links TRBV2 to TRBJ2-1; TRBD2 matches 10 bases. CDR1 is SNHLY and CDR2 is FYNNEI in the germline V gene. The trim removed 2 bases at V and 6 bases at J, leaving 7 bases unmatched. This CDR3 is built from 16 residues. The CDR3 loop is CASSESLAGALNEQFF. CDR3 in DNA: TGTGCCAGCAGTGAAAGTCTAGCGGGGGCCCTCAATGAGCAGTTCTTC.

This clonotype came up a few times. The V call is TRBV4-3, the J call TRBJ2-7; no clear D gene. CDR3 length equals 16 residues. The V end was cut by 0 bases, the J end by 0 bases, with 12 bases between. Germline-derived CDR1 and CDR2 are LGHNA and YSLEER. DNA for the CDR3: TGCGCCAGCAGCCAAGATAGGCTGGATAGCTCCTACGAGCAGTACTTC. Its protein is CASSQDRLDSSYEQYF.

The chain recombines TRBV5-1 with TRBJ2-7; D may be TRBD1 (5 bases). This CDR3 contains 14 residues. From germline, CDR1 is SGHRS and CDR2 YFSETQ. The V end was cut by 1 base, the J end by 2 bases, with 10 bases between. The CDR3 sequence is CASSLTGSPYEQYV. The CDR3 bases are TGCGCCAGCAGCTTGACAGGATCCCCCTACGAGCAGTACGTC.

This clonotype was counted between two and nine times. This rearrangement joins TRBV19 to TRBJ2-1; unclear D gene. Trimming took 6 bases from V and 10 from J, leaving 16 bases between them. In germline, CDR1 is LNHDA, CDR2 SQIVND (reference sequence). The CDR3 is 13 amino acids. Here the CDR3 DNA reads TGTGCCAGTAGATTAACCGAACAAAAAGAGCAGTTCTTC. This codes for CASRLTEQKEQFF. Looking up the rest from reference TRBV19 and TRBJ2-1 gives the full variable domain: DGGITQSPKYLFRKEGQNVTLSCEQNLNHDAMYWYRQDPGQGLRLIYYSQIVNDFQKGDIAEGYSVSREKKESFPLTVTSAQKNPTAFYLCASRLTEQKEQFFGPGTRLTVL.

This clonotype showed up just a few times. This rearrangement joins TRBV4-3 to TRBJ1-1; tentatively, D is TRBD1 (6 bases). The CDR3 consists of 13 residues. The V and J ends lost 9 bases and 3 bases respectively, with 14 bases between them. Germline V gene data show CDR1 as LGHNA and CDR2 as YSLEER. For the CDR3, the DNA is TGCGCCAGTCGGGACACGAGTGACACTGAAGCTTTCTTT. Translating gives CASRDTSDTEAFF.

The genes are TRBV12-3 or TRBV12-4 and TRBJ2-3; TRBD1 aligns across 11 bases. The ends lost 8 bases at V and 6 bases at J; junction bases unmatched: 7. This CDR3 region has 14 residues. CDR3 DNA: TGTGCCAGCCTCAGGACAGGGGGCTTCGATACGCAGTATTTT. Translation gives CASLRTGGFDTQYF.